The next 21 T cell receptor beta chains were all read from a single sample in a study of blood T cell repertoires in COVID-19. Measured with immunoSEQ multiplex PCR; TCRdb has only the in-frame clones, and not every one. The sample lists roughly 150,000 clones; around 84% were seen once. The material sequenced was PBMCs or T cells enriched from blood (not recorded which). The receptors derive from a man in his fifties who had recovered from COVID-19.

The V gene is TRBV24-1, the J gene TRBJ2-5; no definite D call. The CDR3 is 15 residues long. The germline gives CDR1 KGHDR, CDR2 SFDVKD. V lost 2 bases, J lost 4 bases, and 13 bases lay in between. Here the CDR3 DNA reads TGTGCCACCAGTGATTCAAGAAGCCCCGGAGAGACCCAGTACTTC. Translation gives CATSDSRSPGETQYF.

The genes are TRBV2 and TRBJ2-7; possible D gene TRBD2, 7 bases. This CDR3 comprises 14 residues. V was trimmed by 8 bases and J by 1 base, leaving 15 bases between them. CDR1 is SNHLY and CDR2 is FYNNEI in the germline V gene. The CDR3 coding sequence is TGTGCCAGCCTGAAGGGGGAGGGATCCTACGAGCAGTACTTC. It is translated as CASLKGEGSYEQYF.

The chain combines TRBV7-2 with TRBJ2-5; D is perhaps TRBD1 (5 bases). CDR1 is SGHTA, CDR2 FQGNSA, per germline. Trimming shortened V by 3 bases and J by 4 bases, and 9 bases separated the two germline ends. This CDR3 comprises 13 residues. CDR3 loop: CASSFRAGETQYF. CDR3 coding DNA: TGTGCCAGCAGCTTCAGGGCAGGAGAGACCCAGTACTTC.

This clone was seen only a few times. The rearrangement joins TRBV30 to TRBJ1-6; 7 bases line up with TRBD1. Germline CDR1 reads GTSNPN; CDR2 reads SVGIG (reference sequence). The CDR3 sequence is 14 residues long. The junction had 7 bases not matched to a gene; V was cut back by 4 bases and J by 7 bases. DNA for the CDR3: TGTGCCTGGACCCTAGGGACAGTCAATTCACCCCTCCACTTT. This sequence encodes CAWTLGTVNSPLHF.

CDR3 sequence reads: CARSFIWDRHYSNQPQHF. In DNA, the CDR3 is TGTGCCAGAAGCTTTATATGGGACAGACATTATAGCAATCAGCCCCAGCATTTT. The V and J genes are TRBV5-3 and TRBJ1-5; 7 nucleotides align to TRBD1. TRBV5-3 falls under the ORF class, with uncertain function. The CDR3 runs 18 residues. The J segment lost 0 bases and the V segment lost 2 bases, leaving 11 bases of the junction unmatched.

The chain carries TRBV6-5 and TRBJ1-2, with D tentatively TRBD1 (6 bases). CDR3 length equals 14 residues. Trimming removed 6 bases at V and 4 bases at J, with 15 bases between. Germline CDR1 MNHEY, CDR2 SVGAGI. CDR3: CASRAYQGRYGYTF. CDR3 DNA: TGTGCCAGCAGAGCCTACCAGGGGCGCTATGGCTACACCTTC.

CDR3 coding DNA: TGCGCCAGCAGCCCGGCACTAGCGGGGTCCTCTATGGAGCAGTTCTTC. Translation: CASSPALAGSSMEQFF. The chain is built from TRBV5-1 and TRBJ2-1, with TRBD2 matching over 10 bases. The germline CDR1 and CDR2 sequences are SGHRS and YFSETQ. Losses at the gene ends were 4 bases for V and 10 bases for J; bases not matched to a gene: 14. This CDR3 has 16 amino acids.

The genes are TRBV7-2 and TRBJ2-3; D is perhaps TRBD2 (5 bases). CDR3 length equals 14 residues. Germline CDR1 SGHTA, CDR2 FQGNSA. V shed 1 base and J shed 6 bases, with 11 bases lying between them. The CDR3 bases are TGTGCCAGCAGCTTAGGCGCTAAGCGGGATACGCAGTATTTT. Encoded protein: CASSLGAKRDTQYF.

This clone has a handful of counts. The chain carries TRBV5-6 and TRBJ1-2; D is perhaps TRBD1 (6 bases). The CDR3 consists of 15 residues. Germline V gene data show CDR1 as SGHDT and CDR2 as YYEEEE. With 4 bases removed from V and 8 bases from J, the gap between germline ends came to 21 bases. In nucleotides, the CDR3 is TGTGCCAGCAGCCCGGAACAAGGGACACCAGTAGGCTACACCTTC. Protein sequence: CASSPEQGTPVGYTF.

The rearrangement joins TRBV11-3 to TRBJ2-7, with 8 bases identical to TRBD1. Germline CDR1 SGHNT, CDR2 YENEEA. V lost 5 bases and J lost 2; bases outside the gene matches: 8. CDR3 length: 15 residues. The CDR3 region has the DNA TGTGCCAGCAGCGGCCGGGACAGGTTACCCTACGAGCAGTACTTC. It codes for CASSGRDRLPYEQYF.

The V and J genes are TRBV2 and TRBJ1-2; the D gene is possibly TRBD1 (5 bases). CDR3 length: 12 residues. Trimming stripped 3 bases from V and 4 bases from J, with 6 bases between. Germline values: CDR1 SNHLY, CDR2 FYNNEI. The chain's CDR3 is CASSETVYGYTF. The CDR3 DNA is TGTGCCAGCAGTGAGACAGTCTATGGCTACACCTTC. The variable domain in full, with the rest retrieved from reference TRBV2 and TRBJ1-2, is EPEVTQTPSHQVTQMGQEVILRCVPISNHLYFYWYRQILGQKVEFLVSFYNNEISEKSEIFDDQFSVERPDGSNFTLKIRSTKLEDSAMYFCASSETVYGYTFGSGTRLTVV.

CDR3 region: CASSLLGVGEIGTEAFF. The CDR3 nucleotides are TGTGCCAGCAGCTTGTTAGGGGTAGGGGAAATCGGCACTGAAGCTTTCTTT. The V gene is TRBV11-3, the J gene TRBJ1-1; D is perhaps TRBD1 (5 bases). Germline values: CDR1 SGHNT, CDR2 YENEEA. The CDR3 spans 17 residues. V lost 3 bases, J lost 4 bases, and 21 bases lay in between.

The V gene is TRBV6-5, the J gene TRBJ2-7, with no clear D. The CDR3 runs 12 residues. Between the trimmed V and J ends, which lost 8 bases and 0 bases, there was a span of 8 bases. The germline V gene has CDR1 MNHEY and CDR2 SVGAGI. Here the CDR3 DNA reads TGTGCCAGCGAGACTGTCTCCTACGAGCAGTACTTC. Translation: CASETVSYEQYF.

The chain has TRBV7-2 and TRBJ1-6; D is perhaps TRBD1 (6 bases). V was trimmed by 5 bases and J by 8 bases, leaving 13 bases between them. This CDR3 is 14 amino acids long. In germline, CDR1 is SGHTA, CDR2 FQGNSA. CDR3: CASSGGAGDSPLHF. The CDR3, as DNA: TGTGCCAGCAGCGGGGGGGCTGGGGATTCACCCCTCCACTTT.

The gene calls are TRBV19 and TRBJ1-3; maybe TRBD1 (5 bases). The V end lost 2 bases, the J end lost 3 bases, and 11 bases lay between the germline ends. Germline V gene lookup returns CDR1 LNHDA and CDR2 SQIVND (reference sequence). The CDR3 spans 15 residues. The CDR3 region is CASSIKGRGGNTIYF. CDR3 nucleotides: TGTGCCAGTAGTATAAAGGGGCGCGGTGGAAACACCATATATTTT.

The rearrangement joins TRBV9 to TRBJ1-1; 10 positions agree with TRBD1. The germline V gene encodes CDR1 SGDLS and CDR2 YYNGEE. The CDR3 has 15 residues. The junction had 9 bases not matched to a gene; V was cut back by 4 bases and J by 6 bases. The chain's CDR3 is CASSHGDRGSAEAFF. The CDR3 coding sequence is TGTGCCAGCAGCCACGGGGACAGGGGAAGCGCTGAAGCTTTCTTT. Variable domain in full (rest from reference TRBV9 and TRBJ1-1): DSGVTQTPKHLITATGQRVTLRCSPRSGDLSVYWYQQSLDQGLQFLIQYYNGEERAKGNILERFSAQQFPDLHSELNLSSLELGDSALYFCASSHGDRGSAEAFFGQGTRLTVV.

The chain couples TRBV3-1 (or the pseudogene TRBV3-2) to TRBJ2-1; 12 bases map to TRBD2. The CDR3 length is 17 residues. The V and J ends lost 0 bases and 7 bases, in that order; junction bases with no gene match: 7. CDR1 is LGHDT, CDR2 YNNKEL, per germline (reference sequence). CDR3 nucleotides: TGTGCCAGCAGCCAAGATAGGCTAGCGGGGGGGAGAAATGAGCAGTTCTTC. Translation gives CASSQDRLAGGRNEQFF.

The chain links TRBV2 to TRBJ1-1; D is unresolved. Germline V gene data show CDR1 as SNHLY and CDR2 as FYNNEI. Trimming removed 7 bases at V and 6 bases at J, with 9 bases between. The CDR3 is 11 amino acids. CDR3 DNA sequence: TGTGCCAGCACCCTTCCCCCTGAAGCTTTCTTT. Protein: CASTLPPEAFF.

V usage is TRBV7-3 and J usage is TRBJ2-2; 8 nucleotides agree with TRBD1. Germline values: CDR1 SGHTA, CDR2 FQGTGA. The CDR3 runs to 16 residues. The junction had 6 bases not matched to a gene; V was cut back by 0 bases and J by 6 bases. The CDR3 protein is CASSLTPQGAAGELFF. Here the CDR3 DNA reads TGTGCCAGCAGCTTAACCCCCCAGGGGGCGGCCGGGGAGCTGTTTTTT. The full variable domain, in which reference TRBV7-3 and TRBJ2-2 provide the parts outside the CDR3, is GAGVSQTPSNKVTEKGKYVELRCDPISGHTALYWYRQSLGQGPEFLIYFQGTGAADDSGLPNDRFFAVRPEGSVSTLKIQRTERGDSAVYLCASSLTPQGAAGELFFGEGSRLTVL.

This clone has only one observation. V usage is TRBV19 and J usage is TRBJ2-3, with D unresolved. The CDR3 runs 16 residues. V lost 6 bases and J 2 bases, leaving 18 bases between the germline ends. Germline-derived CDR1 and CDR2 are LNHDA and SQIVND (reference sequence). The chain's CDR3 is CASSSDPWAATDTQYF. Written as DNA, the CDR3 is TGTGCCAGTAGCTCTGATCCCTGGGCTGCCACAGATACGCAGTATTTT.

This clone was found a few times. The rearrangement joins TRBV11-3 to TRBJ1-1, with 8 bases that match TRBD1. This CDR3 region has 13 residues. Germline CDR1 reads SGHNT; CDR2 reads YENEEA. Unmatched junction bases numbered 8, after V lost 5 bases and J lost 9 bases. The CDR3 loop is CASSTQGGNQAFF. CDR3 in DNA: TGTGCCAGCAGCACACAGGGGGGAAATCAAGCTTTCTTT.